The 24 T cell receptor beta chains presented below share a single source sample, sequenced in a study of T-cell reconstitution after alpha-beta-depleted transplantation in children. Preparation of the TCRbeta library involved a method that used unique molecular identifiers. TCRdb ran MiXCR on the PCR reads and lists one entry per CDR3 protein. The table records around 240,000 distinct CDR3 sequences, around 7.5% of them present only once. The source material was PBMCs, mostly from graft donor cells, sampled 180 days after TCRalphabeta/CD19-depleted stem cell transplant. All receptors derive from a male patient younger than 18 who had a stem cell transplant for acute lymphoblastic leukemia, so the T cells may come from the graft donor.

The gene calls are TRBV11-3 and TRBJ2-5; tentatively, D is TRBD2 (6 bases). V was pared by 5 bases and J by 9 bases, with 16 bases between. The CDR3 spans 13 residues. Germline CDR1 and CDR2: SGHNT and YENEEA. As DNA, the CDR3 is TGTGCCAGCAGCCCAGGACCCGGGGGATCCCAGTACTTC. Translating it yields CASSPGPGGSQYF.

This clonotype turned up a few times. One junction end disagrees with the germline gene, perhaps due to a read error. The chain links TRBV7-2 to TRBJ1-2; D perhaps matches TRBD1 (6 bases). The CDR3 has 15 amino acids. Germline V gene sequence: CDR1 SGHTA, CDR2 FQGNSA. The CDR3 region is CASRLGTGSYYGYTF. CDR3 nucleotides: TGTGCCAGCAGGTTAGGCACAGGGTCCTACTATGGCTACACCTTC.

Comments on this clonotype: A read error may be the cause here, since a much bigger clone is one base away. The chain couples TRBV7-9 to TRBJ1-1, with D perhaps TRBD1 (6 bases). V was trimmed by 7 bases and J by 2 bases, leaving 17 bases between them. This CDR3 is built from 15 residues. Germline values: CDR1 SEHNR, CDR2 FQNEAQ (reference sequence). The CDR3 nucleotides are TGTGCCAGCAACACCAACAGGGATCGAAACACTGAAGCTTTCTTT. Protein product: CASNTNRDRNTEAFF.

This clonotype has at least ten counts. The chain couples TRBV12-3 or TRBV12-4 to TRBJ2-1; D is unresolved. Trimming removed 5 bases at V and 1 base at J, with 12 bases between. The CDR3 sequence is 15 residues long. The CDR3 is CASSMELESYNEQFF. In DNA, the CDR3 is TGTGCCAGCAGTATGGAGCTAGAATCCTACAATGAGCAGTTCTTC.

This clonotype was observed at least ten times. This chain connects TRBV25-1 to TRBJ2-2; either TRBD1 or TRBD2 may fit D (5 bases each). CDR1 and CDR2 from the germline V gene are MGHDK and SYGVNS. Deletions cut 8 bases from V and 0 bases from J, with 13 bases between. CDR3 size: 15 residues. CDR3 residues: CASSRGVANTGELFF. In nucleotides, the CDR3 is TGTGCCAGCTCCCGAGGGGTCGCGAACACCGGGGAGCTGTTTTTT.

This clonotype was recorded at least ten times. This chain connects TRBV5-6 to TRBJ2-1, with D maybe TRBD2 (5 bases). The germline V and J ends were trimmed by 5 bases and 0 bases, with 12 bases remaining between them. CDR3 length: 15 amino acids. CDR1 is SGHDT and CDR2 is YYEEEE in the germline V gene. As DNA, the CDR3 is TGTGCCAGCAGGGTGCGGGTCAACTCCTACAATGAGCAGTTCTTC. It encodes CASRVRVNSYNEQFF. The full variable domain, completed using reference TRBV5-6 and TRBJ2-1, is DAGVTQSPTHLIKTRGQQVTLRCSPKSGHDTVSWYQQALGQGPQFIFQYYEEEERQRGNFPDRFSGHQFPNYSSELNVNALLLGDSALYLCASRVRVNSYNEQFFGPGTRLTVL.

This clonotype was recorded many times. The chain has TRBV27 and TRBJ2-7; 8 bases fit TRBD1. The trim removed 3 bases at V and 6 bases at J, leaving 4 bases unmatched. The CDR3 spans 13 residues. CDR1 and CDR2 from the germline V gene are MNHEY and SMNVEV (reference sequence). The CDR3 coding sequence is TGTGCCAGCAGTTTCCAGGGGGCGAGCGAGCAGTACTTC. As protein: CASSFQGASEQYF.

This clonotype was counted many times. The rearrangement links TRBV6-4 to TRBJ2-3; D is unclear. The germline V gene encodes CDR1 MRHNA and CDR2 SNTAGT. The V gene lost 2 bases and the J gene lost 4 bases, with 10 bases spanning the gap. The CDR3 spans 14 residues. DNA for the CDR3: TGTGCCAGCAGTGACGGGCCACCCCCAGATACGCAGTATTTT. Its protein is CASSDGPPPDTQYF.

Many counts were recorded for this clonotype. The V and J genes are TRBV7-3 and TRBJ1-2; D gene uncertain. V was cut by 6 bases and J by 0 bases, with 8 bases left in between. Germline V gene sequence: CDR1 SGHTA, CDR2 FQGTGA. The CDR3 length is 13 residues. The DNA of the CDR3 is TGTGCCAGCAGTTTCGAGGCTAACTATGGCTACACCTTC. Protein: CASSFEANYGYTF.

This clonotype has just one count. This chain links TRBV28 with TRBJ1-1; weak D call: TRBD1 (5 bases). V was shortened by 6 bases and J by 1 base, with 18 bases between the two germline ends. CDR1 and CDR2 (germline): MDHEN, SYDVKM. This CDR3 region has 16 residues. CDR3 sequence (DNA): TGTGCCAGCAGCCTTCCCCACGGGGCAGGGAACACTGAAGCTTTCTTT. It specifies CASSLPHGAGNTEAFF.

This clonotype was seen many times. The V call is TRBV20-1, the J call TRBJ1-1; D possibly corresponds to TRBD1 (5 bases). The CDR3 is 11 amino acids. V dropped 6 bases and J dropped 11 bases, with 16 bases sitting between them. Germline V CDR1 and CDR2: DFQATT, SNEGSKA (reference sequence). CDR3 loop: CSAGTHKGAFF. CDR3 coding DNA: TGCAGTGCCGGGACCCACAAGGGCGCTTTCTTT.

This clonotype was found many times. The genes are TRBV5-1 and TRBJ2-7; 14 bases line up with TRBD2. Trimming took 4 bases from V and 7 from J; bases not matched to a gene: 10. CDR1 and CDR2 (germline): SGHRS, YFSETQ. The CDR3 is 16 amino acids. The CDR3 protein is CASSGRLAGGPREQYF. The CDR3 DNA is TGCGCCAGCAGCGGCAGACTAGCGGGAGGGCCGAGGGAGCAGTACTTC.

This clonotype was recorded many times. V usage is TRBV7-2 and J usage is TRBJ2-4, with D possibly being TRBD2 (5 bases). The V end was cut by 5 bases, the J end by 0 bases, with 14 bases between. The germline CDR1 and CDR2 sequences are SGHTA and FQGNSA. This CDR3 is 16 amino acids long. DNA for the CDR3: TGTGCCAGCAGCCGAGGGCAGAGCCTAGCCAAAAACATTCAGTACTTC. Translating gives CASSRGQSLAKNIQYF.

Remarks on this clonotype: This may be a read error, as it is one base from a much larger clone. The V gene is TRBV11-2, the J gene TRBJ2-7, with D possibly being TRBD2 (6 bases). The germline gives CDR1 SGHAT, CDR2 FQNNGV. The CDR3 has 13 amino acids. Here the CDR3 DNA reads TGTGCCAGCATCTTAGTTCAGGAGGGCGAGCAGTACTTC. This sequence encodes CASILVQEGEQYF.

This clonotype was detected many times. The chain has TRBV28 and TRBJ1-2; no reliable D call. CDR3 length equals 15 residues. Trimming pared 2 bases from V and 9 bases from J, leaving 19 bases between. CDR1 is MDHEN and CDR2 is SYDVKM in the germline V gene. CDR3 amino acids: CASSLMGGTLWSYTF. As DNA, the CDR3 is TGTGCCAGCAGTTTAATGGGAGGAACACTATGGAGCTACACCTTC.

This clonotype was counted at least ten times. This chain's CDR3 is CASSGSGEQFF. The DNA for the CDR3 is TGTGCCAGCAGTGGGTCCGGTGAGCAGTTCTTC. The chain couples TRBV2 to TRBJ2-1; D remains ambiguous. The germline gives CDR1 SNHLY, CDR2 FYNNEI. The CDR3 contains 11 residues. V lost 4 bases, J lost 9 bases, and 7 bases lay in between.

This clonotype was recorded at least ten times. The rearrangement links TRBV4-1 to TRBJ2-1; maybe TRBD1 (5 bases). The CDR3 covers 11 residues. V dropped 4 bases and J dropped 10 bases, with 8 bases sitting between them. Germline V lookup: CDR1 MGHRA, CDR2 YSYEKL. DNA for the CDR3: TGCGCCAGCAGCCTAAGACAGGAGCAGTTCTTC. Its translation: CASSLRQEQFF.

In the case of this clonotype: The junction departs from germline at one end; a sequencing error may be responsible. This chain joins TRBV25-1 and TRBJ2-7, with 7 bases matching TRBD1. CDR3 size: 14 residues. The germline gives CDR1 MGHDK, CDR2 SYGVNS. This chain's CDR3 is CASTRDSPPYDQYF. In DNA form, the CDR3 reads TGTGCCAGCACCCGGGACAGTCCACCCTACGACCAGTACTTC.

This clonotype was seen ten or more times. CDR3 bases: TGTGCCAGCAGCTGGTTTTTCCCGGGACTAGCGGGGGGCCAGTCCTACGAGCAGTACTTC. Protein product: CASSWFFPGLAGGQSYEQYF. The V call is TRBV7-2, the J call TRBJ2-7, with 15 bases aligning to TRBD2. The CDR3 has 20 residues. Germline assignment: CDR1 SGHTA and CDR2 FQGNSA. J was trimmed by 1 base and V by 4 bases; bases with no gene match: 14.

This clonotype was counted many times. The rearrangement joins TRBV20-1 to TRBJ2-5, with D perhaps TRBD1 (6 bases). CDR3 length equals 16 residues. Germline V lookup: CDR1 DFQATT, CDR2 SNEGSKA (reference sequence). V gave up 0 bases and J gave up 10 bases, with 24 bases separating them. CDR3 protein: CSAREPIGRPVRGQYF. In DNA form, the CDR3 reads TGCAGTGCTAGAGAGCCAATCGGACGGCCGGTCAGGGGCCAGTACTTC.

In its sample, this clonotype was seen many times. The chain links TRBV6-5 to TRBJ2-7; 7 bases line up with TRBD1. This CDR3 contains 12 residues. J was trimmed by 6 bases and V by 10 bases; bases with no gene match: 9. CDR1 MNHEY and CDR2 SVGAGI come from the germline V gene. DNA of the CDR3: TGTGCCACTCGACAGGGTCTGCGCGAGCAGTACTTC. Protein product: CATRQGLREQYF.

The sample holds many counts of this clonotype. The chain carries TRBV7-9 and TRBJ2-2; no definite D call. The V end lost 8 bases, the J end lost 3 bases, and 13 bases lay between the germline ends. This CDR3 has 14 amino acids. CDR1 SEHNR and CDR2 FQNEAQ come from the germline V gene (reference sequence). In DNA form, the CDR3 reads TGTGCCAGCGTCCCCTTAGGAGACACCGGGGAGCTGTTTTTT. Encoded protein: CASVPLGDTGELFF.

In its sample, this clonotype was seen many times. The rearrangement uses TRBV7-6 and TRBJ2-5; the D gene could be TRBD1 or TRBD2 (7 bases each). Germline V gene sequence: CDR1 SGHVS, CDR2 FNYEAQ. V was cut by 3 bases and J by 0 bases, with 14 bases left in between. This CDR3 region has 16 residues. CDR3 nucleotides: TGTGCCAGCAGCTTGGGCTCAGGGGGGGACCAAGAGACCCAGTACTTC. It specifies CASSLGSGGDQETQYF.

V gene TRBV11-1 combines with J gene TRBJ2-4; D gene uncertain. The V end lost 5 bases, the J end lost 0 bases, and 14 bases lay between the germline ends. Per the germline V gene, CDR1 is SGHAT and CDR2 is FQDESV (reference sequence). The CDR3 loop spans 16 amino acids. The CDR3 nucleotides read TGTGCCAGCAGCCTAAACGCCGTGGGAGCCAAAAACATTCAGTACTTC. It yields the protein CASSLNAVGAKNIQYF. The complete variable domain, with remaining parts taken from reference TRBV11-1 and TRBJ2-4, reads EAEVAQSPRYKITEKSQAVAFWCDPISGHATLYWYRQILGQGPELLVQFQDESVVDDSQLPKDRFSAERLKGVDSTLKIQPAELGDSAMYLCASSLNAVGAKNIQYFGAGTRLSVL.